Listed below are T cell receptor beta chains from one sample, sequenced in a study of T cells in Graves' hyperthyroidism and ophthalmopathy. From the multiplex PCR reads, TCRdb called clonotypes with MiXCR, one entry per CDR3 protein. The data show some 620,000 distinct CDR3 sequences, roughly 17% seen once. Specimen: blood. The receptors were gathered from a woman in her thirties with Graves' hyperthyroidism. CDR3s include the opening cysteine and the closing phenylalanine or tryptophan. A D gene is named only where the DNA matches it firmly. Clone size is shown for a subset of rows, as once, few, many or a class of expanded clone.

clone size: many
V gene: TRBV3-1
J gene: TRBJ2-7
D gene: .
CDR3 protein: CASSQETWGASYEQYF
CDR3 DNA: TGTGCCAGCAGCCAAGAGACCTGGGGGGCGTCCTACGAGCAGTACTTC

clone size: many
V gene: TRBV30
J gene: TRBJ1-1
D gene: .
CDR3 protein: CAWATTLNTEAFF
CDR3 DNA: TGTGCCTGGGCCACGACACTGAACACTGAAGCTTTCTTT

clone size: few
V gene: TRBV20-1
J gene: TRBJ2-2
D gene: .
CDR3 protein: CSARDSQGTGELFF
CDR3 DNA: TGCAGTGCTAGAGATTCGCAGGGGACCGGGGAGCTGTTTTTT

clone size: few
V gene: TRBV24-1
J gene: TRBJ2-3
D gene: .
CDR3 protein: CATSDWNRDTQYF
CDR3 DNA: TGTGCCACCAGTGATTGGAACCGGGACACGCAGTATTTT

clone size: many
V gene: TRBV20-1
J gene: TRBJ2-3
D gene: TRBD2
CDR3 protein: CSAREGSGRATQYF
CDR3 DNA: TGCAGTGCTAGAGAAGGTAGCGGGAGGGCCACGCAGTATTTT

clone size: many
V gene: TRBV12-5
J gene: TRBJ1-4
D gene: TRBD1
CDR3 protein: CASGSRPPGQGIEKLFF
CDR3 DNA: TGTGCTAGTGGTTCCCGCCCCCCGGGACAGGGTATAGAAAAACTGTTTTTT

clone size: .
V gene: TRBV6-1
J gene: TRBJ2-3
D gene: TRBD2
CDR3 protein: CASSEGPGGLDTQYF
CDR3 DNA: TGTGCCAGCAGTGAAGGTCCGGGAGGGTTAGATACGCAGTATTTT

clone size: many
V gene: TRBV20-1
J gene: TRBJ2-7
D gene: .
CDR3 protein: CSARDPRPPYEQYF
CDR3 DNA: TGCAGTGCTAGAGATCCGCGACCGCCCTACGAGCAGTACTTC

clone size: .
V gene: TRBV5-6
J gene: TRBJ2-5
D gene: .
CDR3 protein: CASSLSRTQETQYF
CDR3 DNA: TGTGCCAGCAGCTTGAGTAGGACTCAAGAGACCCAGTACTTC

clone size: few
V gene: TRBV20-1
J gene: TRBJ1-5
D gene: TRBD1
CDR3 protein: CSAGRTGTGDQPQHF
CDR3 DNA: TGCAGTGCTGGACGTACCGGGACAGGGGATCAGCCCCAGCATTTT

clone size: few
V gene: TRBV19
J gene: TRBJ2-7
D gene: .
CDR3 protein: CARGTFTGPSYEQYF
CDR3 DNA: TGTGCCAGGGGGACCTTCACGGGGCCTTCCTACGAGCAGTACTTC

clone size: many
V gene: TRBV10-2
J gene: TRBJ2-7
D gene: .
CDR3 protein: CASSEGVGADSYEQYF
CDR3 DNA: TGCGCCAGCAGTGAGGGAGTAGGGGCCGACTCCTACGAGCAGTACTTC

clone size: many
V gene: TRBV7-2
J gene: TRBJ1-1
D gene: TRBD1
CDR3 protein: CASSSYRGEAFF
CDR3 DNA: TGTGCCAGCAGCTCCTACAGGGGTGAAGCTTTCTTT

clone size: many
V gene: TRBV2
J gene: TRBJ2-4
D gene: TRBD1
CDR3 protein: CASRGQGHIQYF
CDR3 DNA: TGTGCCAGCAGGGGACAGGGTCACATTCAGTACTTC

clone size: .
V gene: TRBV5-8
J gene: TRBJ2-1
D gene: TRBD1
CDR3 protein: CASSSTLWTGVNNEQFF
CDR3 DNA: TGTGCCAGCAGCTCGACCCTCTGGACAGGGGTTAACAATGAGCAGTTCTTC

clone size: few
V gene: TRBV9
J gene: TRBJ1-4
D gene: TRBD1
CDR3 protein: CASSWTGSDEKLFF
CDR3 DNA: TGTGCCAGCAGCTGGACAGGGTCGGATGAAAAACTGTTTTTT

clone size: .
V gene: TRBV19
J gene: TRBJ2-2
D gene: .
CDR3 protein: CASSITGEGTGELFF
CDR3 DNA: TGTGCCAGTAGTATTACGGGAGAGGGCACCGGGGAGCTGTTTTTT

clone size: few
V gene: TRBV3-1
J gene: TRBJ2-7
D gene: .
CDR3 protein: CASSQEEHEQYF
CDR3 DNA: TGTGCCAGCAGCCAAGAAGAGCACGAGCAGTACTTC

clone size: many
V gene: TRBV7-9
J gene: TRBJ2-1
D gene: TRBD2
CDR3 protein: CASRPAGVDYNEQFF
CDR3 DNA: TGTGCCAGCAGACCAGCGGGAGTAGACTACAATGAGCAGTTCTTC

clone size: .
V gene: TRBV19
J gene: TRBJ2-7
D gene: .
CDR3 protein: CASSMWTDHYEQYF
CDR3 DNA: TGTGCCAGTAGTATGTGGACAGACCACTACGAGCAGTACTTC

clone size: many
V gene: TRBV20-1
J gene: TRBJ2-7
D gene: .
CDR3 protein: CSATPSYYEQYF
CDR3 DNA: TGCAGTGCTACCCCGTCATACTACGAGCAGTACTTC

clone size: few
V gene: TRBV5-4
J gene: TRBJ2-1
D gene: .
CDR3 protein: CASRQSSEEQFF
CDR3 DNA: TGTGCCAGCAGGCAATCTAGCGAAGAGCAGTTCTTC

clone size: many
V gene: TRBV5-1
J gene: TRBJ2-1
D gene: TRBD2
CDR3 protein: CASQRESSYNEQFF
CDR3 DNA: TGCGCCAGCCAGCGGGAGAGCTCCTACAATGAGCAGTTCTTC

clone size: few
V gene: TRBV2
J gene: TRBJ1-6
D gene: .
CDR3 protein: CASRESFNSPLHF
CDR3 DNA: TGTGCCAGCAGAGAAAGTTTTAATTCACCCCTCCACTTT

clone size: .
V gene: TRBV6-2/TRBV6-3
J gene: TRBJ2-4
D gene: TRBD1
CDR3 protein: CASSYLPQGADKNIQYF
CDR3 DNA: TGTGCCAGCAGTTACCTCCCGCAGGGGGCGGACAAAAACATTCAGTACTTC

clone size: .
V gene: TRBV7-2
J gene: TRBJ1-1
D gene: TRBD1
CDR3 protein: CASSGRDRFEAFF
CDR3 DNA: TGTGCCAGCAGCGGCCGGGACAGATTCGAAGCTTTCTTT

clone size: .
V gene: TRBV5-6
J gene: TRBJ2-4
D gene: TRBD2
CDR3 protein: CASSLVISSGAKNIQYF
CDR3 DNA: TGTGCCAGCAGCTTGGTTATCTCTAGCGGAGCCAAAAACATTCAGTACTTC

clone size: few
V gene: TRBV5-6
J gene: TRBJ2-3
D gene: .
CDR3 protein: CASSLGANTDTQYF
CDR3 DNA: TGTGCCAGCAGCTTGGGGGCCAACACAGATACGCAGTATTTT

clone size: many
V gene: TRBV7-9
J gene: TRBJ2-7
D gene: .
CDR3 protein: CASSLGLSSNEQYF
CDR3 DNA: TGTGCCAGCAGCTTGGGACTTAGTTCCAACGAGCAGTACTTC

clone size: many
V gene: TRBV12-3/TRBV12-4
J gene: TRBJ2-7
D gene: .
CDR3 protein: CASSTGAAYEQYF
CDR3 DNA: TGTGCCAGCAGCACCGGGGCGGCCTACGAGCAGTACTTC

clone size: .
V gene: TRBV7-9
J gene: TRBJ2-7
D gene: TRBD2
CDR3 protein: CASREDSNTYEQYF
CDR3 DNA: TGTGCCAGCCGGGAGGACTCCAATACCTACGAGCAGTACTTC

clone size: .
V gene: TRBV5-1
J gene: TRBJ1-5
D gene: TRBD1
CDR3 protein: CASRSGQGIDQPQHF
CDR3 DNA: TGCGCCAGCAGGAGCGGACAGGGCATAGATCAGCCCCAGCATTTT

clone size: many
V gene: TRBV27
J gene: TRBJ1-3
D gene: .
CDR3 protein: CASSLLLSGNTIYF
CDR3 DNA: TGTGCCAGCAGTTTACTCCTCTCTGGAAACACCATATATTTT

clone size: many
V gene: TRBV2
J gene: TRBJ2-1
D gene: .
CDR3 protein: CASLTGVGDEQFF
CDR3 DNA: TGTGCCAGCTTGACGGGAGTAGGGGATGAGCAGTTCTTC

clone size: .
V gene: TRBV6-5
J gene: TRBJ2-5
D gene: TRBD2
CDR3 protein: CASSYSASGQETQYF
CDR3 DNA: TGTGCCAGCAGTTACTCGGCTAGCGGCCAAGAGACCCAGTACTTC

clone size: once
V gene: TRBV2
J gene: TRBJ2-6
D gene: .
CDR3 protein: CASAGAGVRSGANVLTF
CDR3 DNA: TGTGCCAGCGCCGGGGCAGGGGTCCGCTCTGGGGCCAACGTCCTGACTTTC

clone size: .
V gene: TRBV14
J gene: TRBJ2-1
D gene: .
CDR3 protein: CASSLTLREQFF
CDR3 DNA: TGTGCCAGCAGCCTCACACTTCGCGAGCAGTTCTTC

clone size: few
V gene: TRBV2
J gene: TRBJ2-7
D gene: TRBD1
CDR3 protein: CASRGTDTYDGQYF
CDR3 DNA: TGTGCCAGCAGGGGGACAGATACCTACGACGGGCAGTACTTC

clone size: many
V gene: TRBV11-3
J gene: TRBJ2-1
D gene: TRBD2
CDR3 protein: CASKGRLAGNEQFF
CDR3 DNA: TGTGCCAGCAAAGGTAGGCTAGCGGGCAATGAGCAGTTCTTC

clone size: .
V gene: TRBV15
J gene: TRBJ1-2
D gene: .
CDR3 protein: CATSRDMGGPTF
CDR3 DNA: TGTGCCACCAGCAGAGATATGGGGGGCCCCACCTTC

clone size: many
V gene: TRBV2
J gene: TRBJ2-1
D gene: .
CDR3 protein: CASNIGGVTYNEQFF
CDR3 DNA: TGTGCCAGCAATATCGGGGGAGTCACCTACAATGAGCAGTTCTTC

clone size: .
V gene: TRBV9
J gene: TRBJ2-1
D gene: TRBD2
CDR3 protein: CASSPRGLAGYSYNEQFF
CDR3 DNA: TGTGCCAGCAGCCCCCGGGGACTAGCTGGATACTCCTACAATGAGCAGTTCTTC

clone size: many
V gene: TRBV12-3/TRBV12-4
J gene: TRBJ2-1
D gene: TRBD2
CDR3 protein: CASSFGVPSGYNEQFF
CDR3 DNA: TGTGCCAGCAGTTTTGGGGTCCCTAGCGGTTACAATGAGCAGTTCTTC

clone size: .
V gene: TRBV5-1
J gene: TRBJ2-7
D gene: .
CDR3 protein: CASSLSVNGYEQYF
CDR3 DNA: TGCGCCAGCAGCTTGTCAGTCAATGGCTACGAGCAGTACTTC

clone size: .
V gene: TRBV28
J gene: TRBJ2-5
D gene: TRBD2
CDR3 protein: CASSPVSGRGGETQYF
CDR3 DNA: TGTGCCAGCAGTCCGGTCTCGGGGCGGGGGGGGGAGACCCAGTACTTC

clone size: .
V gene: TRBV29-1
J gene: TRBJ2-7
D gene: TRBD2
CDR3 protein: CSVAGLAGSSYEQYF
CDR3 DNA: TGCAGCGTGGCGGGACTAGCGGGCAGCTCCTACGAGCAGTACTTC

clone size: few
V gene: TRBV5-5
J gene: TRBJ2-3
D gene: .
CDR3 protein: CASSLGSVADTQYF
CDR3 DNA: TGTGCCAGCAGCTTGGGAAGTGTGGCAGATACGCAGTATTTT

clone size: .
V gene: TRBV5-1
J gene: TRBJ1-1
D gene: .
CDR3 protein: CASSSGEGATEAFF
CDR3 DNA: TGCGCCAGCAGCTCAGGGGAAGGCGCCACTGAAGCTTTCTTT

clone size: .
V gene: TRBV29-1
J gene: TRBJ2-7
D gene: TRBD2
CDR3 protein: CSVEGGFAGGAYEQYF
CDR3 DNA: TGCAGCGTTGAAGGAGGTTTTGCGGGAGGAGCCTACGAGCAGTACTTC

clone size: many
V gene: TRBV28
J gene: TRBJ2-2
D gene: .
CDR3 protein: CASSLRGVRAGELFF
CDR3 DNA: TGTGCCAGCAGTTTAAGGGGCGTTAGGGCCGGGGAGCTGTTTTTT

clone size: many
V gene: TRBV12-3/TRBV12-4
J gene: TRBJ2-1
D gene: TRBD2
CDR3 protein: CASTPLAGVNEQFF
CDR3 DNA: TGTGCCAGCACCCCTCTCGCGGGAGTCAATGAGCAGTTCTTC

clone size: .
V gene: TRBV6-1
J gene: TRBJ2-7
D gene: TRBD1
CDR3 protein: CASKDGTGIHEQYF
CDR3 DNA: TGTGCCAGCAAAGACGGGACAGGCATACACGAGCAGTACTTC